Below, 10 T cell receptor beta chains from the same sample are listed, as sequenced in a study of blood T cell repertoires in COVID-19. Clones were sequenced by immunoSEQ multiplex PCR, and TCRdb holds only the in-frame ones, with some missing. The sample consists of more than 300,000 clones, about 90% of them appearing once. The specimen sequenced was peripheral blood. The origin of the receptors is a woman younger than 30 who had recovered from COVID-19.

In regard to this clone: Other DNA variants within this sample encode the same CDR3. The chain employs TRBV6-5 and TRBJ1-2; D unclear. V was clipped by 0 bases and J by 5 bases, with 7 bases between them. Germline V gene data show CDR1 as MNHEY and CDR2 as SVGAGI. This CDR3 is 13 amino acids long. The chain's CDR3 is CASSYSRGYGYTF. CDR3 nucleotides: TGTGCCAGCAGTTACTCGCGAGGGTATGGCTACACCTTC.

The chain couples TRBV5-5 to TRBJ1-1, with TRBD1 identical over 9 bases. V was pared by 4 bases and J by 7 bases, with 5 bases of the junction left unmatched. Germline values: CDR1 SGHKS, CDR2 YYEKEE (reference sequence). This CDR3 is built from 13 residues. DNA for the CDR3: TGTGCCAGCAGCGTGGGACAGGGTGGTGAAGCTTTCTTT. Translating gives CASSVGQGGEAFF.

CDR3 nucleotide sequence: TGTGCCAGCAGCCTGCTAGGACTAGCGGGAGAAGAGACCCAGTACTTC. The encoded protein is CASSLLGLAGEETQYF. This rearrangement joins TRBV3-1 (or the pseudogene TRBV3-2) to TRBJ2-5, with 13 bases fitting TRBD2. In germline, CDR1 is LGHDT, CDR2 YNNKEL (reference sequence). The CDR3 has 16 residues. The V and J ends lost 4 bases and 3 bases, in that order; junction bases with no gene match: 5.

J is TRBJ1-1 and V is TRBV18, with 9 bases lining up with TRBD1. Looked up from germline, CDR1 is KGHSH and CDR2 is LQKENI. The CDR3 consists of 15 residues. V trimming: 3 bases; J trimming: 6 bases; junction bases outside the gene matches: 8. In nucleotides, the CDR3 is TGTGCCAGCTCACCCTATCCGGGGACAGGGTCTGAAGCTTTCTTT. Its protein product is CASSPYPGTGSEAFF.

V usage is TRBV9 and J usage is TRBJ2-1, with D possibly being TRBD2 (6 bases). V dropped 3 bases and J dropped 7 bases, with 17 bases sitting between them. The length of the CDR3 is 15 residues. Germline V gene data show CDR1 as SGDLS and CDR2 as YYNGEE. The CDR3 sequence: CASSASAGRSNEQFF. CDR3 in DNA: TGTGCCAGCAGCGCATCCGCGGGACGGTCGAATGAGCAGTTCTTC.

V gene TRBV4-3 combines with J gene TRBJ2-3, with 13 bases that match TRBD2. Germline V gene lookup returns CDR1 LGHNA and CDR2 YSLEER. CDR3 length equals 15 residues. The J segment lost 7 bases and the V segment lost 1 base, leaving 2 bases of the junction unmatched. This CDR3 reads CASSQGTSGSNTQYF. CDR3 nucleotides: TGCGCCAGCAGCCAAGGGACTAGCGGGAGTAATACGCAGTATTTT.

This clone occurred once. This chain links TRBV18 with TRBJ1-2; D ambiguous. V lost 1 base and J lost 3, with 12 bases in between. Germline V gene lookup returns CDR1 KGHSH and CDR2 LQKENI. CDR3 size: 15 residues. The CDR3 DNA reads as TGTGCCAGCTCACCACGAAGCGAGGGATACTATGGCTACACCTTC. Translated, it gives CASSPRSEGYYGYTF.

V is TRBV14 and J is TRBJ2-5; 10 bases are a match to TRBD2. J lost 5 bases, V lost 4 bases, and 10 bases had no gene match. CDR1 is SGHDN and CDR2 is FVKESK in the germline V gene. The CDR3 is 16 residues long. The CDR3 region is CASSRAASGSVETQYF. CDR3 DNA: TGTGCCAGCAGCCGGGCGGCTAGCGGGAGTGTGGAGACCCAGTACTTC.

This clone was recorded once. The chain links TRBV10-2 to TRBJ1-3; TRBD1 matches 7 bases. The CDR3 is 15 amino acids. Looked up from germline, CDR1 is WSHSY and CDR2 is SAAADI. The V gene end was trimmed by 3 bases and the J gene end by 4 bases; junction bases not matched to a gene: 6. Written as DNA, the CDR3 is TGCGCCAGCAGTGATGTAGGGGGCCGGGGAAACACCATATATTTT. Protein product: CASSDVGGRGNTIYF.

This clone was found once. J is TRBJ2-1 and V is TRBV7-2, with D perhaps matching TRBD2 (5 bases). The CDR3 is 15 amino acids. In germline, CDR1 is SGHTA, CDR2 FQGNSA. Trimming took 2 bases from V and 0 from J, leaving 8 bases between them. This CDR3 reads CASSLLEVSYNEQFF. CDR3 nucleotides: TGTGCCAGCAGCTTATTGGAGGTCTCCTACAATGAGCAGTTCTTC.